One and the same sample provided the 14 T cell receptor beta chains below, sequenced in a study of blood T cell repertoires in COVID-19. Assay used: immunoSEQ multiplex PCR; TCRdb lists only in-frame clones, some missing. The data show under 150,000 clones, 80% to 90% seen once. The sequencing sample was made of peripheral blood. These receptors were collected from a man aged 50 or older with active or convalescent COVID-19.

The gene calls are TRBV28 and TRBJ2-5; maybe TRBD2 (6 bases). Germline CDR1 reads MDHEN; CDR2 reads SYDVKM. V was shortened by 6 bases and J by 7 bases, with 21 bases between the two germline ends. The CDR3 consists of 15 residues. The CDR3 region is CASSGGRPTVRTQYF. The CDR3 region has the DNA TGTGCCAGCAGCGGGGGACGTCCAACTGTCAGGACCCAGTACTTC.

V and J are TRBV2 and TRBJ1-1; D is ambiguous. CDR3 length: 15 amino acids. The V end lost 6 bases, the J end lost 1 base, and 15 bases lay between the germline ends. The germline gives CDR1 SNHLY, CDR2 FYNNEI. The CDR3 nucleotides are TGTGCCAGCAGCCCCTCAACAGTCCGGAACACTGAAGCTTTCTTT. It yields the protein CASSPSTVRNTEAFF.

The chain links TRBV3-1 (or the pseudogene TRBV3-2) to TRBJ2-7; 10 nucleotides match TRBD2. Trimming at V came to 0 bases and at J to 4 bases, leaving 6 bases not matched to a gene. The CDR3 is 16 amino acids. Germline loops: CDR1 LGHDT, CDR2 YNNKEL (reference sequence). CDR3 in DNA: TGTGCCAGCAGCCAAGAAGGGCTAGCGGGGGTTTACGAGCAGTACTTC. Amino acid sequence: CASSQEGLAGVYEQYF.

The rearrangement uses TRBV9 and TRBJ1-6; 8 bases are a match to TRBD1. Germline values: CDR1 SGDLS, CDR2 YYNGEE. The CDR3 runs 15 residues. Unmatched junction bases numbered 5, after V lost 3 bases and J lost 6 bases. DNA for the CDR3: TGTGCCAGCAGCGGATCTACAGGGGGTAATTCACCCCTCCACTTT. This encodes CASSGSTGGNSPLHF.

The chain couples TRBV7-6 to TRBJ2-3, with D maybe TRBD2 (5 bases). Germline V gene sequence: CDR1 SGHVS, CDR2 FNYEAQ. The V gene lost 0 bases and the J gene lost 5 bases, with 12 bases spanning the gap. The CDR3 spans 15 residues. In DNA, the CDR3 is TGTGCCAGCAGCTTAGCGGGTGGGAGTGGAGATACGCAGTATTTT. It specifies CASSLAGGSGDTQYF.

CDR3 nucleotides: TGTGCCACCAGTGATTCTTCCGCGGGACAGGGGTATGAAAAACTGTTTTTT. Amino acids: CATSDSSAGQGYEKLFF. This chain links TRBV24-1 with TRBJ1-4; 10 bases fit TRBD1. With V trimmed by 2 bases and J by 6 bases, 8 bases remained unmatched. The germline gives CDR1 KGHDR, CDR2 SFDVKD. This CDR3 is 17 amino acids long.

The genes are TRBV5-5 and TRBJ2-2; 7 positions match TRBD2. The CDR3 length is 16 residues. Germline CDR1 reads SGHKS; CDR2 reads YYEKEE (reference sequence). The trim removed 4 bases at V and 4 bases at J, leaving 10 bases unmatched. In DNA, the CDR3 is TGTGCCAGCAGCCCATTGGGGGGAGGGAGCACCGGGGAGCTGTTTTTT. Its protein is CASSPLGGGSTGELFF.

V is TRBV6-1 and J is TRBJ2-7, with a weak D call TRBD1 (7 bases). The CDR3 is 15 amino acids. From germline, CDR1 is MNHNS and CDR2 SASEGT. With 3 bases removed from V and 2 bases from J, the gap between germline ends came to 14 bases. The CDR3 coding sequence is TGTGCCAGCAGTGATGGGGGGACAGTCACCTACGAGCAGTACTTC. This sequence encodes CASSDGGTVTYEQYF.

This sequence joins TRBV4-3 and TRBJ1-3; D unresolved. CDR1 is LGHNA, CDR2 YSLEER, per germline. V lost 0 bases and J lost 5, with 8 bases in between. This CDR3 is built from 14 residues. CDR3 sequence (DNA): TGCGCCAGCAGCCAAGATACCAGTAGAAACACCATATATTTT. Translation gives CASSQDTSRNTIYF.

This chain connects TRBV11-2 to TRBJ2-7; TRBD1 aligns across 7 bases. This CDR3 spans 16 amino acids. Germline trimming cut 5 bases from V and 3 bases from J; bases unmatched to any gene: 13. Germline assignment: CDR1 SGHAT and CDR2 FQNNGV. CDR3 residues: CASSPRSGDSRYEQYF. DNA of the CDR3: TGTGCCAGCAGCCCCCGTTCCGGGGACAGCCGCTACGAGCAGTACTTC. Variable domain in full (rest from reference TRBV11-2 and TRBJ2-7): EAGVAQSPRYKIIEKRQSVAFWCNPISGHATLYWYQQILGQGPKLLIQFQNNGVVDDSQLPKDRFSAERLKGVDSTLKIQPAKLEDSAVYLCASSPRSGDSRYEQYFGPGTRLTVT.

This chain links TRBV5-5 with TRBJ1-2, with a tentative D call TRBD1 (5 bases). V lost 5 bases and J 0 bases, leaving 11 bases between the germline ends. Germline CDR1 and CDR2: SGHKS and YYEKEE (reference sequence). This CDR3 comprises 14 residues. This CDR3 reads CASSRQTPNYGYTF. CDR3 bases: TGTGCCAGCAGTCGACAGACTCCTAACTATGGCTACACCTTC.

The genes are TRBV12-3 or TRBV12-4 and TRBJ1-1; D is undetermined. V lost 3 bases, J lost 3 bases, and 5 bases lay in between. This CDR3 has 12 amino acids. CDR3 amino acids: CASSFPYTEAFF. The CDR3 nucleotides are TGTGCCAGCAGTTTCCCCTACACTGAAGCTTTCTTT.

The CDR3 region is CSAVDTYEQYF. The DNA for the CDR3 is TGCAGTGCCGTTGACACCTACGAGCAGTACTTC. This chain links TRBV20-1 with TRBJ2-7, with D unresolved. This CDR3 is built from 11 residues. V was trimmed by 6 bases and J by 2 bases, leaving 8 bases between them. Germline loops: CDR1 DFQATT, CDR2 SNEGSKA (reference sequence).

Here the CDR3 DNA reads TGTGCCAGCAGTTCGGGACAGGGGGCAACTAATGAAAAACTGTTTTTT. It is translated as CASSSGQGATNEKLFF. The chain has TRBV28 and TRBJ1-4; TRBD1 matches at 11 bases. The germline V gene encodes CDR1 MDHEN and CDR2 SYDVKM. Germline trimming cut 4 bases from V and 0 bases from J; bases unmatched to any gene: 1. The CDR3 is made up of 16 amino acids.